The entry that follows covers one TCR beta chain sequence. This clone was found once. It lacks a known antigen. Per-base qualities were not stored, and no clone one base away is much larger. The time point label here, explained by the study, means: newly diagnosed, previously untreated cHL patient sample. To serve as a comparison group for the relapsed/refractory trial patients, PBMCs were sequenced from patients with newly diagnosed, previously untreated classical Hodgkin lymphoma. Peripheral blood was collected in 8 mL Vacutainer Cell Preparation Tubes, from which PBMCs were isolated by centrifugation and then cryopreserved. Genomic DNA was isolated using the Qiagen DNeasy kit from unsorted PBMCs as well as from negatively selected CD4+ and CD8+ fractions. Using primers that anneal to V and J segments, immunoSEQ multiplex PCR amplified the TCR beta CDR3 regions. A synthetic immune receptor repertoire was used to minimize amplification bias, and remaining bias was computationally removed after sequencing. The original methods were these. Custom Python scripts were used to quantify repertoire diversity as the Shannon entropy index. Unsorted, CD4+ and CD8+ repertoires were analyzed separately, except for combined analyses in which CD4+ and CD8+ sequences were merged in silico. Here the immuneACCESS table is served through TCRdb, limited to in-frame sequences with V and J called. Missing clones are a known gap in these copies; in checked studies unresolved V genes cover under half, and the rest lacks a known reason. The DNA gave D and trimming, while V, J and clone size come from that table. Within this sample are tens of thousands of clones, with approximately 95% of them counted one time only. Clones ranked in the top ten supply about 3.7% of the sample.

This specimen comes from a study of PD-1 blockade in classical Hodgkin lymphoma (TCRdb year 2020). As for the study more broadly: A peripheral blood immune signature of response to PD-1 blockade in classical Hodgkin lymphoma was defined using TCR beta sequencing and CyTOF. The full study reports these points: The study covered only a single clinical trial cohort, and the causes of the repertoire differences, possibly disease activity or prior therapy, were still not defined. Baseline TCR diversity was reported to be lower in newly diagnosed patients than in healthy donors, and even lower in relapsed/refractory patients.

CDR1 and CDR2 are read off the germline V gene (reference sequence) as SEHNR and FQNEAQ. The CDR3, cysteine through phenylalanine, is 14 amino acids long. Of all the DNA, just the CDR3 is kept, 42 bases in frame from base 1. V lost 1 base and J lost 8 bases; the stretch between them is 14 bases long. This clonotype was sampled from a human donor with classical Hodgkin lymphoma. The sample taken for sequencing was peripheral blood mononuclear cells (PBMCs). The chain couples TRBV7-9 to TRBJ1-1; the D region possibly corresponds to TRBD1 (6 bases align). The encoded CDR3 is CASSLGNPGQEAFF. The sequenced DNA is TGTGCCAGCAGCTTAGGTAATCCGGGACAAGAAGCTTTCTTT.